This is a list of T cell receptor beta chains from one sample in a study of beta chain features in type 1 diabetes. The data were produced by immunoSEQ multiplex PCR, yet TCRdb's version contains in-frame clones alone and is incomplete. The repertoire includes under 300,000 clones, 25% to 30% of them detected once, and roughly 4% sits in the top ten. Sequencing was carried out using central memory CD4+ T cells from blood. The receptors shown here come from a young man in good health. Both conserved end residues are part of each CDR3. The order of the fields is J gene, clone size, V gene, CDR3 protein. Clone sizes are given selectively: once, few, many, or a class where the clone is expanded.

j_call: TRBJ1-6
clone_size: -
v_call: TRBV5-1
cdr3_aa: CASSLAGRGRSPLHF

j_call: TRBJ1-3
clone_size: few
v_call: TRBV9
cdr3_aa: CASSVSGISGNTIYF

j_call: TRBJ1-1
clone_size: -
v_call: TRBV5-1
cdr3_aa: CASSFSGDHTEAFF

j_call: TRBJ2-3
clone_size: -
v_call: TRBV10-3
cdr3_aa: CAISVQDTDTQYF

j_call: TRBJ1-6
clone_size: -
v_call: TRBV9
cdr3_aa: CASSARVSNSPLHF

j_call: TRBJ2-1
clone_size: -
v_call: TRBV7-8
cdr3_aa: CASSLGDRALAGRDEQFF

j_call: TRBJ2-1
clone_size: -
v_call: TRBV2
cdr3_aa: CASSVRGFGSYNEQFF

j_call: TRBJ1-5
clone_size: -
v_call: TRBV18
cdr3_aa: CASSDGQGDNQPQHF

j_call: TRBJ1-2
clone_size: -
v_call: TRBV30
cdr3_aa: CAWSVPSRDPGRYGYTF

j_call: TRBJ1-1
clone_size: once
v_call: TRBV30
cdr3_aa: CATSTGLNTEAFF

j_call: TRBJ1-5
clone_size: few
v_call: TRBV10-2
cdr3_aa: CASTNLDRARPQHF

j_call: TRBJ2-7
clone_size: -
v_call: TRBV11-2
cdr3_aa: CASRGGTYEQYF

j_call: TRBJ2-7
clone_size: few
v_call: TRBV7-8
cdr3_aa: CASRLGRTSSYEQYF

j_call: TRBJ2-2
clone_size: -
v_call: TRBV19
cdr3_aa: CASSMFAGGRTGELFF

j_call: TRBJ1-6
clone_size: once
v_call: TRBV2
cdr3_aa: CATGGGYNSPLHF